Below, 4 T cell receptor beta chains from the same sample are listed, as sequenced in a study of shared clonotypes between healthy human individuals. TCRdb's copy holds only in-frame clones and misses some; the assay was immunoSEQ multiplex PCR. Of 1.4 million or so clones listed, approximately 98.5% are singletons. Sequenced: naive CD4+ T cells sorted from blood. Subset indicated: CD45RA+ positively selected. These receptors originate from a man aged 30 to 39 in good health.

DNA for the CDR3: TGCAGTGCTAGGTCCCGATACGAGCAGTACTTC. This encodes CSARSRYEQYF. This chain connects TRBV20-1 to TRBJ2-7; D is unresolved. Germline CDR1 DFQATT, CDR2 SNEGSKA (reference sequence). The CDR3 totals 11 residues. The V and J ends lost 3 bases and 4 bases respectively, with 7 bases between them.

V is TRBV7-8 and J is TRBJ2-5; D remains unclear. The CDR3 has 12 residues. Germline CDR1 and CDR2: SGHVS and FQNEAQ. Trimming removed 4 bases at V and 9 bases at J, with 12 bases between. This chain's CDR3 is CASSSQTLAQYF. CDR3 in DNA: TGTGCCAGCAGCTCCCAGACCCTGGCCCAGTACTTC.

The rearrangement joins TRBV10-2 to TRBJ2-7; TRBD1 matches 8 bases. This CDR3 has 14 amino acids. With 6 bases clipped from V and 2 bases from J, the junction kept 6 bases outside the gene matches. Germline V gene sequence: CDR1 WSHSY, CDR2 SAAADI. Here the CDR3 reads CASRGTGKTYEQYF. The CDR3 bases are TGCGCCAGCAGAGGGACAGGAAAAACCTACGAGCAGTACTTC.

The chain has TRBV6-5 and TRBJ1-5; D possibly corresponds to TRBD1 (6 bases). This CDR3 contains 15 residues. V lost 5 bases and J 2 bases, leaving 13 bases between the germline ends. Germline V gene lookup returns CDR1 MNHEY and CDR2 SVGAGI. CDR3 sequence reads: CASSKQGGGNQPQHF. CDR3 bases: TGTGCCAGCAGTAAACAGGGTGGGGGCAATCAGCCCCAGCATTTT.